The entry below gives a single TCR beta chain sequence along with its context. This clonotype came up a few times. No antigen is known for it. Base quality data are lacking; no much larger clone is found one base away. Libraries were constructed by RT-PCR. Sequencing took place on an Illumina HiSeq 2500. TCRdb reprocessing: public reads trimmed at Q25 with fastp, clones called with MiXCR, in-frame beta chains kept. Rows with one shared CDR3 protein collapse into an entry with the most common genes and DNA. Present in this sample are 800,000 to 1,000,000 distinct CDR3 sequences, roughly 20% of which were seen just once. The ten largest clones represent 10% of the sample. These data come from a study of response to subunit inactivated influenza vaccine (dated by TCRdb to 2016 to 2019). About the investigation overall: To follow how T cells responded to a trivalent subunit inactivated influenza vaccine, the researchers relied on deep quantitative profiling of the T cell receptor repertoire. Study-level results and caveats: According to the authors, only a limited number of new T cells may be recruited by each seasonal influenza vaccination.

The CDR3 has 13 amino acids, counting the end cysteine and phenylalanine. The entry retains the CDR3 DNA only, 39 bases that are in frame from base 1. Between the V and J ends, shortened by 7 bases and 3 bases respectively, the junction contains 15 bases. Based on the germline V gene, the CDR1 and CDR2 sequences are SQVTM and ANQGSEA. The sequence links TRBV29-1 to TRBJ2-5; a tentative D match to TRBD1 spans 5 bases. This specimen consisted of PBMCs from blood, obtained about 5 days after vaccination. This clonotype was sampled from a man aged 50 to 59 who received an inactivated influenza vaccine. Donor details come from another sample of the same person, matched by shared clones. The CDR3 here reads CSGVHIREETQYF. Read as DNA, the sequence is TGCAGCGGTGTTCATATCAGGGAAGAGACCCAGTACTTC.